This TCR beta chain came from a study of graft-versus-host responses after intestinal transplantation. Background on the study: Grafts were multivisceral, liver-intestinal, or isolated intestinal. Study results and limitations: Present in recipient marrow, GvH clones included some that appeared first in ileum or blood. Allografts of patients with graft-donor T cell macrochimerism showed high graft-versus-host to host-versus-graft clone ratios. Declining HvG levels early post-transplant were linked to peak circulating GvH clone levels.

With regard to this clone: Its target is not known.

Trimming removed 4 bases at V and 5 bases at J, with 12 bases between. Germline V gene data show CDR1 as SEHNR and CDR2 as FQNEAQ (reference sequence). This CDR3 has 13 amino acids. The protocol was immunoSEQ multiplex PCR, while the TCRdb copy is restricted to in-frame clones and leaves out a portion. This sample has approximately 93,000 clones, with approximately 90% found just once. This TCR was sampled from a human donor who was the organ donor for an intestinal transplant. V usage is TRBV7-9 and J usage is TRBJ2-7; the D gene is possibly TRBD1 (5 bases). Sequences were derived from unstimulated CD8+ T cells sorted from spleen or lymph node cells, sampled before transplant. The CDR3, as DNA: TGTGCCAGCAGCTCGCAGGGTTCCCACGAGCAGTACTTC. This translates into CASSSQGSHEQYF.